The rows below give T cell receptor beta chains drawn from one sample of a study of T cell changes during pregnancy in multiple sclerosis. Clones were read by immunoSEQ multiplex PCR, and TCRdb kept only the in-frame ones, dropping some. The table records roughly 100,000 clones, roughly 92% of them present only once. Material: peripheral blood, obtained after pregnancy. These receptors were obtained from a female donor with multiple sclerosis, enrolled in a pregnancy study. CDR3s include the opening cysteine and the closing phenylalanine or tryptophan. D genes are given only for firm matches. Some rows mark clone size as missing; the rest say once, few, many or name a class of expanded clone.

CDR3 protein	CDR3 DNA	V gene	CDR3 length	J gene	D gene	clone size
CASSDRQGVLRDTQYF	TGTGCCAGCAGCGACAGACAGGGTGTGCTTAGAGATACGCAGTATTTT	TRBV9	16	TRBJ2-3	TRBD1	NA
CASTGALLYGYTF	TGTGCCAGTACAGGGGCCCTCCTCTATGGCTACACCTTC	TRBV19	13	TRBJ1-2	NA	NA
CASSVGPGQFDSGYTF	TGTGCCAGCAGCGTAGGCCCCGGACAGTTTGATAGTGGCTACACCTTC	TRBV9	16	TRBJ1-2	NA	NA
CASSQDGWLAEETQYF	TGTGCCAGCAGCCAAGACGGGTGGCTAGCGGAAGAGACCCAGTACTTC	TRBV4-2	16	TRBJ2-5	TRBD2	NA
CASSSSGGETEAFF	TGTGCCAGCAGCTCCTCAGGGGGTGAGACTGAAGCTTTCTTT	TRBV7-6	14	TRBJ1-1	TRBD1	NA
CASSLGLAGLYEQYF	TGTGCCAGCAGCTTAGGACTAGCGGGCCTTTACGAGCAGTACTTC	TRBV5-5	15	TRBJ2-7	TRBD2	NA
CASSLVAGPYEQYF	TGTGCCAGCAGCTTAGTGGCGGGGCCCTACGAGCAGTACTTC	TRBV7-2	14	TRBJ2-7	NA	NA
CASSLRSRGGPGWTYEQYF	TGTGCCAGCAGTTTACGCTCGCGGGGCGGGCCAGGGTGGACTTACGAGCAGTACTTC	TRBV27	19	TRBJ2-7	NA	NA
CAWSSLQGVGEQYF	TGTGCCTGGAGTAGTTTACAGGGGGTGGGCGAGCAGTACTTC	TRBV30	14	TRBJ2-7	TRBD1	NA
CASSLGQAGYEQYF	TGTGCCAGCAGCTTAGGACAGGCCGGTTACGAGCAGTACTTC	TRBV11-2	14	TRBJ2-7	NA	NA
CASSLGDRGLAGANVLTF	TGCGCCAGCAGCTTGGGGGACAGGGGGCTGGCTGGGGCCAACGTCCTGACTTTC	TRBV5-1	18	TRBJ2-6	TRBD1	NA
CASSQGRTGESANYGYTF	TGCGCCAGCAGCCAAGGGAGGACAGGGGAGTCTGCTAACTATGGCTACACCTTC	TRBV4-1	18	TRBJ1-2	TRBD1	NA
CASSLDREWNYEQYF	TGTGCCAGCAGCTTGGATCGGGAGTGGAACTACGAGCAGTACTTC	TRBV5-4	15	TRBJ2-7	NA	NA
CASSNLAGGSYEQYF	TGTGCCAGCAGCAATCTAGCGGGAGGGTCCTACGAGCAGTACTTC	TRBV7-6	15	TRBJ2-7	TRBD2	NA
CASSVGGRGANEQFF	TGTGCCAGCAGCGTAGGAGGGCGGGGGGCCAATGAGCAGTTCTTC	TRBV9	15	TRBJ2-1	TRBD2	NA
CASSSAYEQYF	TGTGCCAGCAGCTCCGCCTACGAGCAGTACTTC	TRBV7-2	11	TRBJ2-7	NA	NA
CSVSYSGGASDTQYF	TGCAGCGTATCATATAGCGGGGGGGCATCAGATACGCAGTATTTT	TRBV29-1	15	TRBJ2-3	TRBD2	NA
CASRLSGGDTEAFF	TGTGCCAGCAGGCTTTCAGGGGGTGACACTGAAGCTTTCTTT	TRBV25-1	14	TRBJ1-1	TRBD1	NA
CASSGTSGSSYNEQFF	TGTGCCAGCAGTGGGACTAGCGGGAGCTCCTACAATGAGCAGTTCTTC	TRBV25-1	16	TRBJ2-1	TRBD2	NA
CASSLQGPEAFF	TGTGCCAGCTCCCTACAGGGACCTGAAGCTTTCTTT	TRBV18	12	TRBJ1-1	NA	NA
CASSLAGSHGYTF	TGTGCCAGCAGCTTGGCAGGATCTCATGGCTACACCTTC	TRBV5-4	13	TRBJ1-2	NA	once
CASKTSDHALEQYF	TGTGCCAGCAAGACTAGCGACCATGCTCTGGAGCAGTACTTC	TRBV28	14	TRBJ2-7	TRBD2	NA
CASSLGLLNTEAFF	TGCGCCAGCAGCCTGGGACTCCTGAACACTGAAGCTTTCTTT	TRBV5-1	14	TRBJ1-1	NA	NA